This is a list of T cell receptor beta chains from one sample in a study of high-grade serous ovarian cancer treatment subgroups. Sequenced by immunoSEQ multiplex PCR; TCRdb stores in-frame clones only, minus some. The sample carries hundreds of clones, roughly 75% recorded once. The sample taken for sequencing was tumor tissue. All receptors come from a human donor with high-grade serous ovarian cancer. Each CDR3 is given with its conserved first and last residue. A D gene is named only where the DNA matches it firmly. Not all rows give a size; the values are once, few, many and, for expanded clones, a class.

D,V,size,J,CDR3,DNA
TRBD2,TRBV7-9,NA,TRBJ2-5,CASSLNGGAGETQYF,TGTGCCAGCAGCTTAAACGGGGGGGCCGGAGAGACCCAGTACTTC
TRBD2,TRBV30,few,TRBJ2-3,CAWSASGTTDTQYF,TGTGCCTGGAGCGCTAGCGGAACCACAGATACGCAGTATTTT
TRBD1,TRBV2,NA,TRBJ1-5,CASSRTGGNSVGQPQHF,TGTGCCAGCAGCCGGACAGGGGGTAACTCCGTTGGTCAGCCCCAGCATTTT
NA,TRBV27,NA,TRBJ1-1,CASFERMNTEAFF,TGTGCCAGCTTCGAACGGATGAACACTGAAGCTTTCTTT
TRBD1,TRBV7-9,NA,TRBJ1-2,CASSLSRGGYTF,TGTGCCAGCAGCTTATCCAGGGGGGGCTACACCTTC
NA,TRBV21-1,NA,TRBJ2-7,CASSKETGLAESSYEQYF,TGTGCCAGCAGCAAAGAGACCGGGCTAGCAGAGAGCTCCTACGAGCAGTACTTC
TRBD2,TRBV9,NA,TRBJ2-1,CASSVGGGRGEQFF,TGTGCCAGCAGCGTAGGGGGAGGGAGAGGAGAGCAGTTCTTC
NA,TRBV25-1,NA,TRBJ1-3,CASSEFGRSGNTIYF,TGTGCCAGCAGTGAATTCGGGAGATCTGGAAACACCATATATTTT
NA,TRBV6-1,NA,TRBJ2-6,CASSEASGAGANVLTF,TGTGCCAGCAGTGAAGCGTCGGGGGCTGGGGCCAACGTCCTGACTTTC
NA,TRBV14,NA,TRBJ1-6,CASSQDWNSPLHF,TGTGCCAGCAGCCAAGATTGGAATTCACCCCTCCACTTT
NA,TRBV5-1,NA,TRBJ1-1,CASSLGVNTEAFF,TGCGCCAGCAGCTTGGGAGTGAACACTGAAGCTTTCTTT
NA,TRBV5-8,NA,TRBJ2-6,CASSLDGSGANVLTF,TGTGCCAGCAGCTTGGACGGGTCTGGGGCCAACGTCCTGACTTTC
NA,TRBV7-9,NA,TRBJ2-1,CASSEGVSSYNEQFF,TGTGCCAGCAGCGAGGGAGTCAGCTCCTACAATGAGCAGTTCTTC
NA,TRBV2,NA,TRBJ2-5,CASSEAGRGQETQYF,TGTGCCAGCAGTGAAGCAGGTCGAGGGCAAGAGACCCAGTACTTC
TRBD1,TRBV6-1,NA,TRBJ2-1,CASSPRDRQHEQFF,TGTGCCAGCAGTCCCCGGGACAGGCAGCATGAGCAGTTCTTC
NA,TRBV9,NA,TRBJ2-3,CASSVDPGGTDTQYF,TGTGCCAGCAGCGTAGATCCGGGGGGCACAGATACGCAGTATTTT
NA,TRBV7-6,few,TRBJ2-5,CASSLGREWGQETQYF,TGTGCCAGCAGCTTAGGGCGCGAATGGGGGCAAGAGACCCAGTACTTC
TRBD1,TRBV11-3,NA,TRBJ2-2,CASRTGGTGELFF,TGTGCCAGCCGGACAGGCGGTACCGGGGAGCTGTTTTTT
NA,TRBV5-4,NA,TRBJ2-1,CASSLPAQEQFF,TGTGCCAGCAGCTTGCCGGCGCAAGAGCAGTTCTTC
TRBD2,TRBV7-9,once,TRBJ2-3,CASSLAAQRGADTQYF,TGTGCCAGCAGCTTAGCGGCCCAGCGGGGGGCAGATACGCAGTATTTT
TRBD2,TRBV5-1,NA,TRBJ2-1,CASSLAGSGGAQNEQFF,TGCGCCAGCAGCTTGGCTGGATCGGGGGGGGCGCAGAATGAGCAGTTCTTC
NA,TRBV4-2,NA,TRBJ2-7,CASSRSSPTDEQYF,TGTGCCAGCAGCCGAAGTTCCCCAACGGACGAGCAGTACTTC
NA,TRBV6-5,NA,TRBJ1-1,CASSYKGFTEAFF,TGTGCCAGCAGTTACAAGGGATTTACTGAAGCTTTCTTT